This TCR beta chain comes out of a study of shared clonotypes between healthy human individuals. Study-level points and caveats: Rarefaction indicated that sorted-subset sequencing remained incomplete although depth was large.

Regarding this clone: No antigen is known for it.

The study enrolled healthy HIV-negative adults without recent acute infections or vaccinations as donors. In the CD4+ fraction, cells were divided into CD45RA+ naive and CD45RA-negative memory subsets. Germline V CDR1 and CDR2: MDHEN, SYDVKM. The CDR3 has 13 residues. V was trimmed by 11 bases and J by 15 bases, leaving 26 bases between them. Clones were sequenced by immunoSEQ multiplex PCR, and TCRdb holds only the in-frame ones, with some missing. The sample shows over a million clones, less than 99% of them seen only once. The chain combines TRBV28 with TRBJ1-5; weak D call: TRBD1 (6 bases). The clonotype was recovered from a man younger than 40 in good health. The sample was naive CD4+ T cells sorted from blood. Subset specified: CD45RA+ positively selected. CDR3 coding DNA: TGTGCCTCCCAGGGGCAGGGAAATTTAGGATGGCATTTT. Protein product: CASQGQGNLGWHF.